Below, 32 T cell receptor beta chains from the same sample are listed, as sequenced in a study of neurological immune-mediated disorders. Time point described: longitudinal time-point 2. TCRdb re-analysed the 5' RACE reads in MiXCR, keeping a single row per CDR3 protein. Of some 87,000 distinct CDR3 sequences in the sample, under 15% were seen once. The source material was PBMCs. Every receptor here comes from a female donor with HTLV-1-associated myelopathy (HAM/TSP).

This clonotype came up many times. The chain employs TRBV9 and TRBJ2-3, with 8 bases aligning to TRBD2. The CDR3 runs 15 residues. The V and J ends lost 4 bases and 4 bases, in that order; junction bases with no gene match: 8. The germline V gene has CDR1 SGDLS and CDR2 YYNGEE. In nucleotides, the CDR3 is TGTGCCAGCAGCCCCGGGGGGGGGGGCCCAGATACGCAGTATTTT. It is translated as CASSPGGGGPDTQYF.

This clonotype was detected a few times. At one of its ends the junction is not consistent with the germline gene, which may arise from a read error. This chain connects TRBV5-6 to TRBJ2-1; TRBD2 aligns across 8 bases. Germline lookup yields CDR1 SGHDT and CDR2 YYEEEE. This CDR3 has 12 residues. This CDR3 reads CASSSREGRVLF. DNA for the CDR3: TGTGCCAGCAGCTCACGGGAGGGGAGGGTGCTCTTC.

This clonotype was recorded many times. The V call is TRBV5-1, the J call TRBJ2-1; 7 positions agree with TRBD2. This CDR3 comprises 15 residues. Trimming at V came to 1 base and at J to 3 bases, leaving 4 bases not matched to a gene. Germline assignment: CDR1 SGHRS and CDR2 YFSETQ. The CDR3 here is CASSLRPGGYNEQFF. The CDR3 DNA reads TGCGCCAGCAGCTTGAGGCCGGGGGGCTACAATGAGCAGTTCTTC. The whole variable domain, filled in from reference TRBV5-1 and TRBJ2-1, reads KAGVTQTPRYLIKTRGQQVTLSCSPISGHRSVSWYQQTPGQGLQFLFEYFSETQRNKGNFPGRFSGRQFSNSRSEMNVSTLELGDSALYLCASSLRPGGYNEQFFGPGTRLTVL.

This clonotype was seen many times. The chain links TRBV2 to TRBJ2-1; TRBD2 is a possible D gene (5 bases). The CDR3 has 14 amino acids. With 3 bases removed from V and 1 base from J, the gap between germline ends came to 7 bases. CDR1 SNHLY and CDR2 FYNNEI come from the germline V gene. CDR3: CASSERVSYNEQFF. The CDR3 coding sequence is TGTGCCAGCAGTGAGAGGGTGTCCTACAATGAGCAGTTCTTC.

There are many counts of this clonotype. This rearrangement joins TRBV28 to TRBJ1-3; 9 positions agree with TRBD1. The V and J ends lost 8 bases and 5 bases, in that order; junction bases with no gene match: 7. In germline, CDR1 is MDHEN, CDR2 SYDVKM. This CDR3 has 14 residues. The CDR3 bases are TGTGCCAGCTGGGACAGGGAGAACAGAAACACCATATATTTT. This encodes CASWDRENRNTIYF.

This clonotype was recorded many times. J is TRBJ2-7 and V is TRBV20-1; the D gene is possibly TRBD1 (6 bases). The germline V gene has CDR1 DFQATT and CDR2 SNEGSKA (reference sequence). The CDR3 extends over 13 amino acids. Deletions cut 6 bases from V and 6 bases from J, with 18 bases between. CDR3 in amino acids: CSARPRTAAEQYF. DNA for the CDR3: TGCAGTGCCCGCCCTCGGACAGCGGCCGAGCAGTACTTC.

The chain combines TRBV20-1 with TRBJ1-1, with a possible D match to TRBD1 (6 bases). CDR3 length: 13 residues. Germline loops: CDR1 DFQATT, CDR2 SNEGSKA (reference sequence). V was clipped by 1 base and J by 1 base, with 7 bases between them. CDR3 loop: CSARAGQNTEAFF. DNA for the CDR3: TGCAGTGCTAGAGCGGGACAGAACACTGAAGCTTTCTTT.

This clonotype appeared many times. The chain's CDR3 is CASSHKETGFDGYTF. In nucleotides, the CDR3 is TGTGCCAGCAGCCACAAGGAGACAGGGTTTGACGGCTACACCTTC. The chain employs TRBV6-5 and TRBJ1-2; the match to TRBD1 covers 7 bases. This CDR3 is 15 amino acids long. The junction had 15 bases not matched to a gene; V was cut back by 6 bases and J by 8 bases. Germline-derived CDR1 and CDR2 are MNHEY and SVGAGI.

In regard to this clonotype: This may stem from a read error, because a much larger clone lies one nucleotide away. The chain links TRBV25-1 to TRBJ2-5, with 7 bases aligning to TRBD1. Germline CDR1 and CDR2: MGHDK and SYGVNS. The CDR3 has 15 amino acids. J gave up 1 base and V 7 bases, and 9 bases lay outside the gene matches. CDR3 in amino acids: CASTPTGCSQETQYF. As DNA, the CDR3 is TGTGCCAGCACCCCGACAGGGTGCTCCCAAGAGACCCAGTACTTC.

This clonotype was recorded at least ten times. CDR3 amino acids: CASNRGETGGRNTQYF. Written as DNA, the CDR3 is TGTGCCAGCAACCGCGGAGAAACGGGGGGGCGAAATACGCAGTATTTT. The J gene is TRBJ2-3, the V gene TRBV2; 8 bases agree with TRBD2. This CDR3 region has 16 residues. Unmatched junction bases numbered 16, after V lost 7 bases and J lost 7 bases. Per germline, CDR1 SNHLY and CDR2 FYNNEI.

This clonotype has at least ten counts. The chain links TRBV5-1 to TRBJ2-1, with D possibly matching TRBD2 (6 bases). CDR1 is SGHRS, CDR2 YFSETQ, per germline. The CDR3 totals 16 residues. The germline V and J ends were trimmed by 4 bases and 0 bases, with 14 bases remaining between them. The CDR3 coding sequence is TGCGCCAGCAGCCCTGGAGCGGGTAGCTCCTACAATGAGCAGTTCTTC. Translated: CASSPGAGSSYNEQFF.

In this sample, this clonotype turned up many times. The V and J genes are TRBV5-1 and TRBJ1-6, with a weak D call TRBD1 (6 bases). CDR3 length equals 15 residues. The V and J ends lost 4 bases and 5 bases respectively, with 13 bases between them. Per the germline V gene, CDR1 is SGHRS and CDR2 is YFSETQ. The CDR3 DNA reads TGCGCCAGCAGCCCTCTTGGACAGCATAATTCACCCCTCCACTTT. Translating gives CASSPLGQHNSPLHF.

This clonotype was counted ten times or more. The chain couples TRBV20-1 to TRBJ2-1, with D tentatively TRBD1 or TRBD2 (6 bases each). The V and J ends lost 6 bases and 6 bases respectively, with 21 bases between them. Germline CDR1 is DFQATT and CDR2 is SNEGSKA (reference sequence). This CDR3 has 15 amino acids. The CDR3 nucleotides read TGCAGTGCGCCCAGCCGGGGGCGGGGAACCAATGAGCAGTTCTTC. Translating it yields CSAPSRGRGTNEQFF.

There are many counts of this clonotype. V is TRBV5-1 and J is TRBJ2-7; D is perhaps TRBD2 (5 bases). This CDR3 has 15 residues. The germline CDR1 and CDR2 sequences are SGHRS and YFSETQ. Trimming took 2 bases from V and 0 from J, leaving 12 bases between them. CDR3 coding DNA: TGCGCCAGCAGCTTATTCGGGGAGTCCTCCTACGAGCAGTACTTC. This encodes CASSLFGESSYEQYF. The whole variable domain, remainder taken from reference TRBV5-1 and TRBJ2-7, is KAGVTQTPRYLIKTRGQQVTLSCSPISGHRSVSWYQQTPGQGLQFLFEYFSETQRNKGNFPGRFSGRQFSNSRSEMNVSTLELGDSALYLCASSLFGESSYEQYFGPGTRLTVT.

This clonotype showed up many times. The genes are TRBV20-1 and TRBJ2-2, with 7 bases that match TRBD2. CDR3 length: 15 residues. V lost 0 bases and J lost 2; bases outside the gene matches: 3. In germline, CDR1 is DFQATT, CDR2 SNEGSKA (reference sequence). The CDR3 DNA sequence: TGCAGTGCTAGAGAGTGGGGGGGAAACACCGGGGAGCTGTTTTTT. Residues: CSAREWGGNTGELFF.

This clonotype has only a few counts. The CDR3 is CSASGGDSYNEQFF. CDR3 nucleotides: TGCAGTGCTAGCGGGGGGGACTCCTACAATGAGCAGTTCTTC. This chain connects TRBV20-1 to TRBJ2-1; 8 nucleotides line up with TRBD2. After removal of 3 bases from V and 0 bases from J, the junction contained 1 base not matched to a gene. The germline V gene encodes CDR1 DFQATT and CDR2 SNEGSKA (reference sequence). This CDR3 is built from 14 residues.

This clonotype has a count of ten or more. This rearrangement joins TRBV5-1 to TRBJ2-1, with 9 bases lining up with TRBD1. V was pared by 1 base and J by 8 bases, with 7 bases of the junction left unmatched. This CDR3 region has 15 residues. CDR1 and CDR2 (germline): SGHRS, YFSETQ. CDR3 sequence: CASSLRDRVMDEQFF. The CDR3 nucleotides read TGCGCCAGCAGCTTGCGGGACAGGGTGATGGATGAGCAGTTCTTC.

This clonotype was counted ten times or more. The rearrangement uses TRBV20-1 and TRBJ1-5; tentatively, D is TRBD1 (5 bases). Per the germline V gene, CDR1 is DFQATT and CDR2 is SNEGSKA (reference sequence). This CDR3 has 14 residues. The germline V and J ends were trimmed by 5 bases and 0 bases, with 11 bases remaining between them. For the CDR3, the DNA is TGCAGTGCTCAACCAGGGTTTAGCAATCAGCCCCAGCATTTT. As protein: CSAQPGFSNQPQHF.

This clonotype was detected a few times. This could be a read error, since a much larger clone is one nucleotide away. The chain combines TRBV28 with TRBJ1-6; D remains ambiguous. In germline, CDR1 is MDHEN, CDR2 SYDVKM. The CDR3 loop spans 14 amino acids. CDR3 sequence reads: CVSSLPSLDSPLHF. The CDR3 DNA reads TGTGTCAGCAGTCTCCCCAGTTTGGATTCACCCCTCCACTTT.

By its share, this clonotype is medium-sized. The CDR3 DNA reads TGCGCCAGCAGCTCCCAAGCGGGGGGGCGTGATGAGCAGTTCTTC. This sequence encodes CASSSQAGGRDEQFF. The genes are TRBV5-1 and TRBJ2-1, with 10 bases that match TRBD2. The CDR3 is made up of 15 amino acids. Germline V gene sequence: CDR1 SGHRS, CDR2 YFSETQ. V shed 3 bases, J shed 8 bases, and the junction held 8 bases outside the gene matches.

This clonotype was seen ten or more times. CDR3 protein: CASKEGGYTGELFF. The CDR3 bases are TGCGCCAGCAAGGAAGGTGGTTACACCGGGGAGCTGTTTTTT. The chain links TRBV5-1 to TRBJ2-2; D remains ambiguous. The CDR3 has 14 amino acids. V dropped 6 bases and J dropped 3 bases, with 12 bases sitting between them. Germline V gene lookup returns CDR1 SGHRS and CDR2 YFSETQ.

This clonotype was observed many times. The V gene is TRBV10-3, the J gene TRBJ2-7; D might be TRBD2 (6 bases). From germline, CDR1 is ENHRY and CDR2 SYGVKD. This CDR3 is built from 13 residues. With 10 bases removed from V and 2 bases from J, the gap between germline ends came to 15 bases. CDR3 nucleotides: TGTGCCACCCAGCCGGGGGAGACCTACGAGCAGTACTTC. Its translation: CATQPGETYEQYF.

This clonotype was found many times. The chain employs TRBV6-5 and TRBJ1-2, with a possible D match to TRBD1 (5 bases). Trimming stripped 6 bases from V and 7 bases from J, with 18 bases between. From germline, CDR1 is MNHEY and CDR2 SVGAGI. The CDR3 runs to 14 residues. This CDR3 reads CASSRLQAIGGYTF. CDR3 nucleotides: TGTGCCAGCAGCCGACTACAGGCGATCGGTGGCTACACCTTC.

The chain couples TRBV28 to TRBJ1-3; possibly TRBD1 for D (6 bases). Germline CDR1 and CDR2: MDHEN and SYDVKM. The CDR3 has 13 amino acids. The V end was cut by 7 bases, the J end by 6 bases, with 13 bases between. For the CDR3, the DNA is TGTGCCAGCAATACAGGGACCTTAAACACCATATATTTT. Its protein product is CASNTGTLNTIYF.

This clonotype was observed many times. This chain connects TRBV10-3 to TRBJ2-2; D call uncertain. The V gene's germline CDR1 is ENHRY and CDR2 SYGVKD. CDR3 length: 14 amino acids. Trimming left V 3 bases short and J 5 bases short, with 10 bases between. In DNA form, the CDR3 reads TGTGCCATCAGTGAAGTCCAAACAACCGGGGAGCTGTTTTTT. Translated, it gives CAISEVQTTGELFF.

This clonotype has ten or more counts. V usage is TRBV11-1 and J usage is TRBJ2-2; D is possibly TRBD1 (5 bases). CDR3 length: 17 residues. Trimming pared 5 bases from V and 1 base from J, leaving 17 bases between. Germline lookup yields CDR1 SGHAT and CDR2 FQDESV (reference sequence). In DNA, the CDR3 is TGTGCCAGCAGCCCACGGTTGGGGCAGGTGAACACCGGGGAGCTGTTTTTT. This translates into CASSPRLGQVNTGELFF.

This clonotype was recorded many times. The CDR3 protein is CASSPGGTYEQYF. The CDR3, as DNA: TGCGCCAGCAGCCCGGGCGGAACCTACGAGCAGTACTTC. The chain carries TRBV5-1 and TRBJ2-7, with D unclear. Germline values: CDR1 SGHRS, CDR2 YFSETQ. The CDR3 spans 13 residues. The ends were cut back, 4 bases at V and 2 bases at J, with 10 bases in the middle.

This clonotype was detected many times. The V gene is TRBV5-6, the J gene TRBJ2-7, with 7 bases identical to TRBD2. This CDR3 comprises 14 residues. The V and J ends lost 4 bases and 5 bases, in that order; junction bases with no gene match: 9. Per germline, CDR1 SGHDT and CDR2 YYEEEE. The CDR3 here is CASSTRGGGHEQYF. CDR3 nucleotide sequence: TGTGCCAGCAGCACCCGAGGCGGGGGACACGAGCAGTACTTC.

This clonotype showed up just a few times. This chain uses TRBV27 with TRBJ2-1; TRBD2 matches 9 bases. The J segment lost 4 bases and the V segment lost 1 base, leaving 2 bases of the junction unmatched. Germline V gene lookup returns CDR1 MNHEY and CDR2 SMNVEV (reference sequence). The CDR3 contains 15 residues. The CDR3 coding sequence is TGTGCCAGCAGTTTATTTACTAGCGGGTACAATGAGCAGTTCTTC. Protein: CASSLFTSGYNEQFF.

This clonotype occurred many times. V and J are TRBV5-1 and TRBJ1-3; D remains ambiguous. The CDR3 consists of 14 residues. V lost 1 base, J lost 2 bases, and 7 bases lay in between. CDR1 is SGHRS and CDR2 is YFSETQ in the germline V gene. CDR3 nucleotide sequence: TGCGCCAGCAGCTTGAGTACAGCTGGAAACACCATATATTTT. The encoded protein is CASSLSTAGNTIYF.

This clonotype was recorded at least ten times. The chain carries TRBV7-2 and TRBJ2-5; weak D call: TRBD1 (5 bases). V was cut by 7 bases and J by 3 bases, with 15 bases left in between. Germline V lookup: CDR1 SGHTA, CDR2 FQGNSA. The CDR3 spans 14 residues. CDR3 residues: CASNRPGREETQYF. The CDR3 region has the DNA TGTGCCAGCAATAGGCCGGGCAGGGAAGAGACCCAGTACTTC.

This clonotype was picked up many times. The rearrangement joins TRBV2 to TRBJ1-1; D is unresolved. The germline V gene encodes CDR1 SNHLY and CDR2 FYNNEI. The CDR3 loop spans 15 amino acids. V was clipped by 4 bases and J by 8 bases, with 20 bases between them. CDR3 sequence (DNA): TGTGCCAGCAGTGCTCAAGCACCGGGCCTGGGGGAAGCTTTCTTT. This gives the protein CASSAQAPGLGEAFF.